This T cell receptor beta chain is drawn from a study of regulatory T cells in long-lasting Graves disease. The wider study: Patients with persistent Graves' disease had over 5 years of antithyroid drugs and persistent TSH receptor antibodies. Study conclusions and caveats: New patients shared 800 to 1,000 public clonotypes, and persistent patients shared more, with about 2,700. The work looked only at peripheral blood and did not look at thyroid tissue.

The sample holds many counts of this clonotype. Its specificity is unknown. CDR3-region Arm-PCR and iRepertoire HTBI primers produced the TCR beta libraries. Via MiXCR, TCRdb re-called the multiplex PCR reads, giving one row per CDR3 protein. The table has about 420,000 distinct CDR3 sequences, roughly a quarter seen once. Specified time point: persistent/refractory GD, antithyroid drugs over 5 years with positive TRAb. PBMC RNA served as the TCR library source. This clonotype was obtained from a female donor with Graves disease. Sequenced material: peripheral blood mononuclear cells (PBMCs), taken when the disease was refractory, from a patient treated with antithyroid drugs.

In DNA form, the CDR3 reads TGCAGCGTTGAAGTGAGGGCCGATAATGAAAAACTGTTTTTT. It specifies CSVEVRADNEKLFF. This chain links TRBV29-1 with TRBJ1-4, with no clear D. This CDR3 spans 14 amino acids. Between the trimmed V and J ends, which lost 1 base and 4 bases, there was a span of 10 bases. In germline, CDR1 is SQVTM, CDR2 ANQGSEA.